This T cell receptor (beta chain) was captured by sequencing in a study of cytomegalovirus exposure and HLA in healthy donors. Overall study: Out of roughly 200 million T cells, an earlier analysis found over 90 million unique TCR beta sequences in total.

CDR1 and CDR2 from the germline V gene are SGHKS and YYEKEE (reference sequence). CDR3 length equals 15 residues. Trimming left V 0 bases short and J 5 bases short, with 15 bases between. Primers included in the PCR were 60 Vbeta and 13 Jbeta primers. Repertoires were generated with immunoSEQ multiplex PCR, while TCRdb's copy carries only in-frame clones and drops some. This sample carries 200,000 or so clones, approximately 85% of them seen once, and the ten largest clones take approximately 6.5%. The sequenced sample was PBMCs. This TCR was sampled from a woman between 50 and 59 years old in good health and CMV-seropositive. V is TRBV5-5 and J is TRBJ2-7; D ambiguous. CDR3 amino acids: CASSLAGPSHNEQYF. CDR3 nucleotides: TGTGCCAGCAGCTTGGCTGGCCCCTCTCATAACGAGCAGTACTTC.